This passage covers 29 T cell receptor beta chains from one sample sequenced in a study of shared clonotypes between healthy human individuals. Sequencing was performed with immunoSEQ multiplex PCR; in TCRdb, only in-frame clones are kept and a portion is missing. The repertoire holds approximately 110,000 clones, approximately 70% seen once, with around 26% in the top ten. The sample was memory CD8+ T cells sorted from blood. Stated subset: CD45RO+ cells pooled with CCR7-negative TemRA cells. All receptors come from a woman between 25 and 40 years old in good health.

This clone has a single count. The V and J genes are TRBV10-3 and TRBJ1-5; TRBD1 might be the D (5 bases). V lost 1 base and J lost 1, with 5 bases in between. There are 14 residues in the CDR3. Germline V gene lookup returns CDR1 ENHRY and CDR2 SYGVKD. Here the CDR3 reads CAISEYRSNQPQHF. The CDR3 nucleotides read TGTGCCATCAGTGAGTACAGGAGCAATCAGCCCCAGCATTTT.

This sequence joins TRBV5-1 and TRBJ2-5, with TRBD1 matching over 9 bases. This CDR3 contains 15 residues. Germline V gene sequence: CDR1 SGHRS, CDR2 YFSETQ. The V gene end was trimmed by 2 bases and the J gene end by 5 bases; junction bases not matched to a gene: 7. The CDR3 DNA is TGCGCCAGCAGCTTCGGACAGGGGAGTTTCGAGACCCAGTACTTC. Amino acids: CASSFGQGSFETQYF. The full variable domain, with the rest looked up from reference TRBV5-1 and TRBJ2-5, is KAGVTQTPRYLIKTRGQQVTLSCSPISGHRSVSWYQQTPGQGLQFLFEYFSETQRNKGNFPGRFSGRQFSNSRSEMNVSTLELGDSALYLCASSFGQGSFETQYFGPGTRLLVL.

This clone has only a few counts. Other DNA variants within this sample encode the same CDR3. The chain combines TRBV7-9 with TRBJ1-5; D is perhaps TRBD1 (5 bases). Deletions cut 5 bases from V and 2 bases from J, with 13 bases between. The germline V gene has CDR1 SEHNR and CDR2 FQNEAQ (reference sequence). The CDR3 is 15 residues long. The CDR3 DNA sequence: TGTGCCAGCAGCCCCCAGGGAGCGGGCAATCAGCCCCAGCATTTT. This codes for CASSPQGAGNQPQHF.

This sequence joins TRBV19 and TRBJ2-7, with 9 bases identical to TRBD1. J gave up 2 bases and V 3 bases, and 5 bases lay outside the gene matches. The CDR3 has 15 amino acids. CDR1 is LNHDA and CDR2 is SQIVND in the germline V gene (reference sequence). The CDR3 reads CASSMEQGATYEQYF. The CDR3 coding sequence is TGTGCCAGTAGTATGGAACAGGGGGCAACCTACGAGCAGTACTTC.

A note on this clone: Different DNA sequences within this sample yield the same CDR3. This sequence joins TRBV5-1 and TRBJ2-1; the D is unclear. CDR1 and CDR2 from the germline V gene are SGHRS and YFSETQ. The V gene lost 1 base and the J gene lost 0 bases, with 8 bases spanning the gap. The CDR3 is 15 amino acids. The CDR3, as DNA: TGCGCCAGCAGCTTGTCGTCGGGCTCCTACAATGAGCAGTTCTTC. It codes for CASSLSSGSYNEQFF.

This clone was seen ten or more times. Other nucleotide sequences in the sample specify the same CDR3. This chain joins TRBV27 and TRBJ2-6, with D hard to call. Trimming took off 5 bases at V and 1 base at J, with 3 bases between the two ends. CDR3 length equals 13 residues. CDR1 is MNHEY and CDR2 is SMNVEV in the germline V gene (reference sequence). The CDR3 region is CASSPSGANVLTF. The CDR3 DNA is TGTGCCAGCAGTCCATCTGGGGCCAACGTCCTGACTTTC.

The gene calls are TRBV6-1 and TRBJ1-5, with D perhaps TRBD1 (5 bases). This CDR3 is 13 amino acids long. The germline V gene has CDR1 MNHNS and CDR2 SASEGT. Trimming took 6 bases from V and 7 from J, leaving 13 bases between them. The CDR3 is CASSKEGVQPQHF. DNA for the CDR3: TGTGCCAGCAGCAAAGAAGGGGTCCAGCCCCAGCATTTT.

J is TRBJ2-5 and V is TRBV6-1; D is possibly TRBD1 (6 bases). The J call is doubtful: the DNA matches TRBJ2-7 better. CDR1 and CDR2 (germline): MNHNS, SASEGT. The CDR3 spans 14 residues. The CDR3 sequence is CASSPLGAAYEQYF. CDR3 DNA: TGTGCCAGCAGTCCGTTGGGGGCGGCGTACGAGCAGTACTTC.

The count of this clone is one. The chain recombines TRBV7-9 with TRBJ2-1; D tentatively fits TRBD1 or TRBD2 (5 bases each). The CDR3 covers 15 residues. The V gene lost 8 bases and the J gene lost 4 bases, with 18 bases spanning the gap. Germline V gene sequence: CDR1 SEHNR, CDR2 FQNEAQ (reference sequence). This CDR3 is CASAGGHFSYNEQFF. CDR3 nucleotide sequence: TGTGCCAGCGCGGGCGGACACTTCTCGTACAATGAGCAGTTCTTC.

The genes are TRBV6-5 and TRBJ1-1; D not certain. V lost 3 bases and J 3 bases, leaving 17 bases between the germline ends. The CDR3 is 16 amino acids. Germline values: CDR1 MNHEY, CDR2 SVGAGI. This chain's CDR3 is CASSYKGQGGDTEAFF. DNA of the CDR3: TGTGCCAGCAGTTATAAAGGTCAAGGAGGAGACACTGAAGCTTTCTTT.

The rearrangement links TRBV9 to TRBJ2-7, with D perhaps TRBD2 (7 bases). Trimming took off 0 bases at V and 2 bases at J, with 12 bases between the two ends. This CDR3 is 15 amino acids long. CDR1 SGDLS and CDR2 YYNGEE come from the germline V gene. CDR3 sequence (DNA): TGTGCCAGCAGCGTAGCGGGGGGACAACCCTACGAGCAGTACTTC. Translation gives CASSVAGGQPYEQYF.

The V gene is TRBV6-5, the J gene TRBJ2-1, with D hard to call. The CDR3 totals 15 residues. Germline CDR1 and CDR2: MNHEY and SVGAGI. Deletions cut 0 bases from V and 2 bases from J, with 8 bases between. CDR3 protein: CASSYSGFAYNEQFF. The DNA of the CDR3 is TGTGCCAGCAGTTACTCGGGTTTCGCCTACAATGAGCAGTTCTTC.

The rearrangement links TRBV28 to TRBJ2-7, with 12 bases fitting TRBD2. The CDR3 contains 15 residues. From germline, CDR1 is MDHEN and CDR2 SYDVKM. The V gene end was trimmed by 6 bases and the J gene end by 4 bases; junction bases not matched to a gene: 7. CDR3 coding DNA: TGTGCCAGCAGCATTCGGACTAGCGGGATTTACGAGCAGTACTTC. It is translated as CASSIRTSGIYEQYF. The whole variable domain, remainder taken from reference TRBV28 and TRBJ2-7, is DVKVTQSSRYLVKRTGEKVFLECVQDMDHENMFWYRQDPGLGLRLIYFSYDVKMKEKGDIPEGYSVSREKKERFSLILESASTNQTSMYLCASSIRTSGIYEQYFGPGTRLTVT.

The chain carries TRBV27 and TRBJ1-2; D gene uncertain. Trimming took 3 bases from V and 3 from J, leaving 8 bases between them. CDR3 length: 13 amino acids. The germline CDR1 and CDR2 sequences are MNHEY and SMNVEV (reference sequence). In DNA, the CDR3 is TGTGCCAGCAGTTTTGACGGATACTATGGCTACACCTTC. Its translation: CASSFDGYYGYTF.

The CDR3 spells CASSARNYEQYF. In nucleotides, the CDR3 is TGTGCCAGCAGTGCTAGGAACTACGAGCAGTACTTC. V usage is TRBV25-1 and J usage is TRBJ2-7; D call uncertain. With 4 bases removed from V and 3 bases from J, the gap between germline ends came to 7 bases. The CDR3 is 12 amino acids. Germline CDR1 reads MGHDK; CDR2 reads SYGVNS.

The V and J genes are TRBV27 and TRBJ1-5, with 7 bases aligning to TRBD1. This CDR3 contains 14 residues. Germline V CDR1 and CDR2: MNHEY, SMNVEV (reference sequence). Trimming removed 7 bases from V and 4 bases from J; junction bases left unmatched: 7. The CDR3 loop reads CASKGGAGNQPQHF. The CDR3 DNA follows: TGTGCCAGCAAAGGGGGCGCTGGGAATCAGCCCCAGCATTTT.

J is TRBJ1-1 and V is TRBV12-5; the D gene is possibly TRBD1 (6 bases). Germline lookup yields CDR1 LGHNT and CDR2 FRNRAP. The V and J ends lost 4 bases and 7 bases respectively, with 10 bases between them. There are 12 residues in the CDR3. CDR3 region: CASGWEGGEAFF. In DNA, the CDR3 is TGTGCTAGTGGTTGGGAGGGGGGTGAAGCTTTCTTT.

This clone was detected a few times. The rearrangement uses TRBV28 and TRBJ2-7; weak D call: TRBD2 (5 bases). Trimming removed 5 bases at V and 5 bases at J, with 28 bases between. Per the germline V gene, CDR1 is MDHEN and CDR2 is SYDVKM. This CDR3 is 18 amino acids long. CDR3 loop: CASSNVVGVGTLRDEQYF. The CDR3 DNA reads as TGTGCCAGCAGTAACGTAGTCGGGGTCGGCACCTTAAGGGACGAGCAGTACTTC.

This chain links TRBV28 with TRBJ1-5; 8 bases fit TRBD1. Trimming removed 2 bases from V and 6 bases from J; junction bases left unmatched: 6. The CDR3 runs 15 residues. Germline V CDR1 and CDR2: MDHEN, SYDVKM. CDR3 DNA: TGTGCCAGCAGTTTAAGCCGGACAGGGCTTCAGCCCCAGCATTTT. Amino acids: CASSLSRTGLQPQHF.

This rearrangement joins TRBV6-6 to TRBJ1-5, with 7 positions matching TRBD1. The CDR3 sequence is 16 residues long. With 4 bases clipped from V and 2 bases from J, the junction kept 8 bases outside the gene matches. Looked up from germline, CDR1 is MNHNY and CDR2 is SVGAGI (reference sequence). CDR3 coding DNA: TGTGCCAGCAGTTCCGCGGGACAGAGTGGCAATCAGCCCCAGCATTTT. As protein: CASSSAGQSGNQPQHF.

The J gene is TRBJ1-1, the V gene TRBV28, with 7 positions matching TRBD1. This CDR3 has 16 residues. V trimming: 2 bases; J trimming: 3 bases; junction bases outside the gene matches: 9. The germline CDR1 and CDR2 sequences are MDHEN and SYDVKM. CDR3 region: CASSLLRGFMDTEAFF. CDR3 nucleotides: TGTGCCAGCAGTTTACTCAGGGGGTTTATGGACACTGAAGCTTTCTTT.

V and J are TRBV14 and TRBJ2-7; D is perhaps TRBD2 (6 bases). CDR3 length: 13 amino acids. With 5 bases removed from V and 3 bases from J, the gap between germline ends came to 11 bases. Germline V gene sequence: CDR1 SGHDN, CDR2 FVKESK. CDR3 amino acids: CASSYARDYEQYF. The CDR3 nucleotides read TGTGCCAGCAGCTACGCGCGGGACTACGAGCAGTACTTC.

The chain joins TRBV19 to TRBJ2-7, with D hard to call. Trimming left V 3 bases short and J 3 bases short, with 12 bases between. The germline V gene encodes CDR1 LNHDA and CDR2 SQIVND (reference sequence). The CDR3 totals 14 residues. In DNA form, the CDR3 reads TGTGCCAGTAGTATTACCCCAGACAACTACGAGCAGTACTTC. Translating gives CASSITPDNYEQYF.

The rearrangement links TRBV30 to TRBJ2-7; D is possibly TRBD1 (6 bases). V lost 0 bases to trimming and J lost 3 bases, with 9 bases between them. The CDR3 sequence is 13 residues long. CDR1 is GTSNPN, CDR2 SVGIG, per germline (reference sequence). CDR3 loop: CAWSVGQCYEQYF. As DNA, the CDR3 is TGTGCCTGGAGTGTAGGACAGTGCTACGAGCAGTACTTC. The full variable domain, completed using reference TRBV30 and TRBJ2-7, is SQTIHQWPATLVQPVGSPLSLECTVEGTSNPNLYWYRQAAGRGLQLLFYSVGIGQISSEVPQNLSASRPQDRQFILSSKKLLLSDSGFYLCAWSVGQCYEQYFGPGTRLTVT.

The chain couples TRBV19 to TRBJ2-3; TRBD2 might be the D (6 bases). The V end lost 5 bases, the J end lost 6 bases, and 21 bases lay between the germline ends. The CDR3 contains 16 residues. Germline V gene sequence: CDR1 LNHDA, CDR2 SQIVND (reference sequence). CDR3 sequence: CASSETSSPAGDTQYF. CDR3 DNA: TGTGCCAGTAGTGAAACTAGCTCACCCGCGGGGGATACGCAGTATTTT.

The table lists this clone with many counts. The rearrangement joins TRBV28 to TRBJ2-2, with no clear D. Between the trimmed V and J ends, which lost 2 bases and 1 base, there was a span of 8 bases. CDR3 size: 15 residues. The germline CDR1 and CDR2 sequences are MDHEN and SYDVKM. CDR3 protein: CASSLSSENTGELFF. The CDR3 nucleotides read TGTGCCAGCAGTTTAAGTTCAGAGAACACCGGGGAGCTGTTTTTT.

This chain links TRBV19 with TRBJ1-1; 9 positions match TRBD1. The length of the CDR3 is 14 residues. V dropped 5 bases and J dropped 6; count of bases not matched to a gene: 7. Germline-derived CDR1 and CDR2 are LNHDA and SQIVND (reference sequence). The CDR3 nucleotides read TGTGCCAGTAGTCTCGGACAGGGGATAGCTGAAGCTTTCTTT. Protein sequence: CASSLGQGIAEAFF. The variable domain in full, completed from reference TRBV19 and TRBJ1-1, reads DGGITQSPKYLFRKEGQNVTLSCEQNLNHDAMYWYRQDPGQGLRLIYYSQIVNDFQKGDIAEGYSVSREKKESFPLTVTSAQKNPTAFYLCASSLGQGIAEAFFGQGTRLTVV.

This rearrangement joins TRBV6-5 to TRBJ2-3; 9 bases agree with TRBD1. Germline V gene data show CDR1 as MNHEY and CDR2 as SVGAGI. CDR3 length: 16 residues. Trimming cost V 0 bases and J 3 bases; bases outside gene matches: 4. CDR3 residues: CASSYSGQGVTDTQYF. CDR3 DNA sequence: TGTGCCAGCAGTTACTCGGGACAGGGTGTGACAGATACGCAGTATTTT.

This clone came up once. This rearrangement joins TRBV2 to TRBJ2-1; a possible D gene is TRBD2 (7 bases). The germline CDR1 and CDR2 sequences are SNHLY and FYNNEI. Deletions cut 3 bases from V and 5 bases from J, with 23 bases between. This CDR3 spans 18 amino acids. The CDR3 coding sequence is TGTGCCAGCAGTGAGGACCCGGGGGGCGGGAGCGGGGACAATGAGCAGTTCTTC. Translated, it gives CASSEDPGGGSGDNEQFF. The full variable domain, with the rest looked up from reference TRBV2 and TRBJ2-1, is EPEVTQTPSHQVTQMGQEVILRCVPISNHLYFYWYRQILGQKVEFLVSFYNNEISEKSEIFDDQFSVERPDGSNFTLKIRSTKLEDSAMYFCASSEDPGGGSGDNEQFFGPGTRLTVL.